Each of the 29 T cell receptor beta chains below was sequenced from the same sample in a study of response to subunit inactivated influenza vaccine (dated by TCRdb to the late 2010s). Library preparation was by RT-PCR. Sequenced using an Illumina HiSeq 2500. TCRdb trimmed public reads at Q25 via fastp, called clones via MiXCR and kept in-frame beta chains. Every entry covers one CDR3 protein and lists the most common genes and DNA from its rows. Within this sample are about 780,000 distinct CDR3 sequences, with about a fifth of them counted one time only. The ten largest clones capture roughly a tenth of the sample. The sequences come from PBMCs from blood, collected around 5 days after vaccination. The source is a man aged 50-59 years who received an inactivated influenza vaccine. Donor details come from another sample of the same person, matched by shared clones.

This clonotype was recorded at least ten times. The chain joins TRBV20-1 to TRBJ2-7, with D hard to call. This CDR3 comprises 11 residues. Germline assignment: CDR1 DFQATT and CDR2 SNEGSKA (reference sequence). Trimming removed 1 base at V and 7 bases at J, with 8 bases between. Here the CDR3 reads CSARGSGEQYF. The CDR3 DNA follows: TGCAGTGCTAGAGGTTCGGGTGAGCAGTACTTC.

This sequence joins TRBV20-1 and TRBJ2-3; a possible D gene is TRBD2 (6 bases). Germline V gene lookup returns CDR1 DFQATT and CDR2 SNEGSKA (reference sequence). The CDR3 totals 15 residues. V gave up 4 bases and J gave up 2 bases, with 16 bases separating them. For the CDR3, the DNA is TGCAGTGCTAACGGACTAAACCCCACCACAGATACGCAGTATTTT. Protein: CSANGLNPTTDTQYF.

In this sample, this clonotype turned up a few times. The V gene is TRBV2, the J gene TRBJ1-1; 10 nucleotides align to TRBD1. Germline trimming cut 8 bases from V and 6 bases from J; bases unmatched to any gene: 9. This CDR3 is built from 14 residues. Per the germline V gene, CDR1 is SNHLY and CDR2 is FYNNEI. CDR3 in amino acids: CASGSGQGFSEAFF. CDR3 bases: TGTGCCAGCGGATCGGGACAGGGGTTCTCTGAAGCTTTCTTT.

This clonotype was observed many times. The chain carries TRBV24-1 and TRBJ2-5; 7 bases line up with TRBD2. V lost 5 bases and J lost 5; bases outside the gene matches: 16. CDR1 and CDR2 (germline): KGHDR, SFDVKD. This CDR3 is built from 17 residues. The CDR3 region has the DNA TGTGCCACCAGTGGTTCTGGGGGAGGGCTATCGTATGAGACCCAGTACTTC. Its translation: CATSGSGGGLSYETQYF.

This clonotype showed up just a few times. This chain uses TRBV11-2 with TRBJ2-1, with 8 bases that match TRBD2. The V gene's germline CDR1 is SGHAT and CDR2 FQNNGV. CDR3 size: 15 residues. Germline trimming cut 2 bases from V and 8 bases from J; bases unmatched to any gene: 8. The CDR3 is CASSLREGRLYEQFF. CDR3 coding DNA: TGTGCCAGCAGCTTACGGGAGGGCCGGTTATATGAGCAGTTCTTC.

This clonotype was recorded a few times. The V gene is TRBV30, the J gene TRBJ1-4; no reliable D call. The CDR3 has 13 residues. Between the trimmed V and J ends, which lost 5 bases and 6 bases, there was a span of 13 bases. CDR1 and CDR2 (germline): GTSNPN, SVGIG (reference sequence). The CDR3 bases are TGTGCCTGGGGCCGGCTGGAGGATGAAAAACTGTTTTTT. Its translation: CAWGRLEDEKLFF.

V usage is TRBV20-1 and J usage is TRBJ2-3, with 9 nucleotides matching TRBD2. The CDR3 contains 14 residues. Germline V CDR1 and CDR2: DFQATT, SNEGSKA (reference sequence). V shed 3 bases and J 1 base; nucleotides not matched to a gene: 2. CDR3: CSARAGGRTDTQYF. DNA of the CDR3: TGCAGTGCTAGGGCGGGGGGGCGCACAGATACGCAGTATTTT.

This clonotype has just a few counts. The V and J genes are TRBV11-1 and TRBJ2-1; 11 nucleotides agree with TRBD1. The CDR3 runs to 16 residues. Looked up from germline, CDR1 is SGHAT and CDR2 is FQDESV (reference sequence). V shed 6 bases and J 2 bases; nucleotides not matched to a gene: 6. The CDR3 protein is CASRSPGQGAYNEQFF. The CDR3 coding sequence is TGTGCCAGCAGATCACCGGGACAGGGGGCCTACAATGAGCAGTTCTTC.

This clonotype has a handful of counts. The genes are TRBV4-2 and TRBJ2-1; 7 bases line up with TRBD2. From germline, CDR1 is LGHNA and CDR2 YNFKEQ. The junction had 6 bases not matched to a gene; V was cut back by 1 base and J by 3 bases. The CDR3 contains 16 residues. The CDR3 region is CASSQVWGGNYNEQFF. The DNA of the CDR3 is TGTGCCAGCAGCCAAGTGTGGGGGGGGAACTACAATGAGCAGTTCTTC.

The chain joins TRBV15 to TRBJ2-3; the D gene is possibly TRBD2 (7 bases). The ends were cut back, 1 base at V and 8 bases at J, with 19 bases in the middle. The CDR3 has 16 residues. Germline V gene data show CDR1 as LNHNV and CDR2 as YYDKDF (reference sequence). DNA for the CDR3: TGTGCCACCAGCAGAGCTGGGGGGGCCTTGGTCAGTACGCAGTATTTT. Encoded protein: CATSRAGGALVSTQYF.

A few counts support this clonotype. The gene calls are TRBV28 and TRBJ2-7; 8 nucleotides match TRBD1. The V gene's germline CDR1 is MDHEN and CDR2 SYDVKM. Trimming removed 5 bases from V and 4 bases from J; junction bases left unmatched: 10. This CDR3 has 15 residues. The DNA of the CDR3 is TGTGCCAGCAGTCCAGGACAGGGAGGTGGGTACGAGCAGTACTTC. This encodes CASSPGQGGGYEQYF. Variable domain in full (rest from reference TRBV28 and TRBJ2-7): DVKVTQSSRYLVKRTGEKVFLECVQDMDHENMFWYRQDPGLGLRLIYFSYDVKMKEKGDIPEGYSVSREKKERFSLILESASTNQTSMYLCASSPGQGGGYEQYFGPGTRLTVT.

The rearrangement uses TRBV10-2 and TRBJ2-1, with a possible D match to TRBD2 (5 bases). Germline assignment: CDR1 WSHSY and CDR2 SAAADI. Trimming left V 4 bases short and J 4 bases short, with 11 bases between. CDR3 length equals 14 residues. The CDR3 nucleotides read TGCGCCAGCAGTGGAGCGGCTTCTTACAATGAGCAGTTCTTC. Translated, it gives CASSGAASYNEQFF.

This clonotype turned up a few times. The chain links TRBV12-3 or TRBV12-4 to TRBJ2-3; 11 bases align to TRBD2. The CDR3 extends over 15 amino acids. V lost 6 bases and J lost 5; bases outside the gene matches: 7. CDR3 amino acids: CASRVAGGPVDTQYF. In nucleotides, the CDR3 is TGTGCCAGCAGAGTAGCGGGGGGGCCGGTAGATACGCAGTATTTT.

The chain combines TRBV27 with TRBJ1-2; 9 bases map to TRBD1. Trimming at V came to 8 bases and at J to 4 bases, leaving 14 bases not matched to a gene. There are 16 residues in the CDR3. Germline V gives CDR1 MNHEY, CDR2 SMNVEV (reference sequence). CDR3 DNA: TGTGCCAGCCGTCACCCGACGGGACAGGGAGTCTATGGCTACACCTTC. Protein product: CASRHPTGQGVYGYTF.

The chain's CDR3 is CSARPPRGNNNEKLFF. In DNA form, the CDR3 reads TGCAGTGCTAGACCCCCCAGGGGAAATAATAATGAAAAACTGTTTTTT. The V and J genes are TRBV20-1 and TRBJ1-4; tentatively, D is TRBD1 (6 bases). Germline CDR1 and CDR2: DFQATT and SNEGSKA (reference sequence). The CDR3 loop spans 16 amino acids. V lost 2 bases to trimming and J lost 4 bases, with 17 bases between them.

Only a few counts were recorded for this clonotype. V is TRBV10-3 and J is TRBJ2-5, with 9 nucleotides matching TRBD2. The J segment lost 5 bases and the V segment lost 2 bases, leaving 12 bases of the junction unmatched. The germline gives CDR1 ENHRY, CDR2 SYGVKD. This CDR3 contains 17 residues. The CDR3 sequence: CAISEVVVLAGRETQYF. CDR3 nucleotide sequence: TGTGCCATCAGTGAGGTTGTAGTTCTAGCGGGGCGCGAGACCCAGTACTTC.

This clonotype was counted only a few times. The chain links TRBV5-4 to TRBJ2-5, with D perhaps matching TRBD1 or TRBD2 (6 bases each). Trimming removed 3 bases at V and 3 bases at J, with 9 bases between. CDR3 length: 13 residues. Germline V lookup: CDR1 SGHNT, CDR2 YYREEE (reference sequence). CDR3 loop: CASSSGAKETQYF. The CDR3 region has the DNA TGTGCCAGCAGCTCGGGGGCTAAAGAGACCCAGTACTTC.

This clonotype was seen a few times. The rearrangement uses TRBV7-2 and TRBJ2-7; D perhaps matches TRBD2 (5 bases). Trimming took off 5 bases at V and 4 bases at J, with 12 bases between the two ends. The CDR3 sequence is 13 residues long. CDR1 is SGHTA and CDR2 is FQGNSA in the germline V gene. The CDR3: CASSPQRRYEQYF. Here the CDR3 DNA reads TGTGCCAGCAGCCCCCAACGGAGGTACGAGCAGTACTTC. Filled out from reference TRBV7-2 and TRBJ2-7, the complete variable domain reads GAGVSQSPSNKVTEKGKDVELRCDPISGHTALYWYRQSLGQGLEFLIYFQGNSAPDKSGLPSDRFSAERTGGSVSTLTIQRTQQEDSAVYLCASSPQRRYEQYFGPGTRLTVT.

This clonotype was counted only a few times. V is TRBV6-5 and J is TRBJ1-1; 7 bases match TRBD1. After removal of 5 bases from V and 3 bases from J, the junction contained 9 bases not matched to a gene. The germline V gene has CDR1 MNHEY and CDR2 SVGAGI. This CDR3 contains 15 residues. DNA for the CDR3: TGTGCCAGCAGTAACGACAGGGCCGGTTACACTGAAGCTTTCTTT. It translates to CASSNDRAGYTEAFF.

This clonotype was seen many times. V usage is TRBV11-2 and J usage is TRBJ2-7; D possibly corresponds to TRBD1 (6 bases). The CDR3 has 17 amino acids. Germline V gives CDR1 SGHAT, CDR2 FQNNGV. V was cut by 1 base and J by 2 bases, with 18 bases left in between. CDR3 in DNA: TGTGCCAGCAGCTTAGTGGGACACCAATACCGACCCTACGAGCAGTACTTC. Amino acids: CASSLVGHQYRPYEQYF.

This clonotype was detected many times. The DNA for the CDR3 is TGTGCCAGCGCCCAGTCTGGGGCCAACGTCCTGACTTTC. This sequence encodes CASAQSGANVLTF. J is TRBJ2-6 and V is TRBV12-3 or TRBV12-4; no clear D gene. The V end was cut by 8 bases, the J end by 1 base, with 6 bases between. The CDR3 is 13 amino acids.

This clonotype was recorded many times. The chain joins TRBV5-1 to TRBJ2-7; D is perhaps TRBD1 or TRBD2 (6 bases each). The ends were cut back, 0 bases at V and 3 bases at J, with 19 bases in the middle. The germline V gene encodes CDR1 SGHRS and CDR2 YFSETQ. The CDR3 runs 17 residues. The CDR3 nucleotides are TGCGCCAGCAGCTTGGCCGAGTTGGAAAGGGGGGACTACGAGCAGTACTTC. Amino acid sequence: CASSLAELERGDYEQYF.

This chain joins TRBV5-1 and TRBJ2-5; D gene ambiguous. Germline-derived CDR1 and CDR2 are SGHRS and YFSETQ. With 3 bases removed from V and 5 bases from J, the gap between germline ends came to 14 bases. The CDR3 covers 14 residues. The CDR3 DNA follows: TGCGCCAGCAGCTCGAATACTCCCCCGGAGACCCAGTACTTC. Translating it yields CASSSNTPPETQYF.

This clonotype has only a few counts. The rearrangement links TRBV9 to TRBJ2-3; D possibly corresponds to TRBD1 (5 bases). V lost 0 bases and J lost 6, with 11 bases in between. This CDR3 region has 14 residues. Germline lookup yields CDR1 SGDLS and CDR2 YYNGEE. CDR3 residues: CASSVDRSGDTQYF. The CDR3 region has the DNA TGTGCCAGCAGCGTAGACAGGAGTGGTGATACGCAGTATTTT.

CDR3 loop: CASSPRPYGETQYF. CDR3 in DNA: TGTGCCAGCTCACCACGACCCTACGGGGAGACCCAGTACTTC. The V call is TRBV18, the J call TRBJ2-5; D gene unclear. The germline gives CDR1 KGHSH, CDR2 LQKENI. CDR3 length equals 14 residues. V was pared by 1 base and J by 5 bases, with 11 bases between.

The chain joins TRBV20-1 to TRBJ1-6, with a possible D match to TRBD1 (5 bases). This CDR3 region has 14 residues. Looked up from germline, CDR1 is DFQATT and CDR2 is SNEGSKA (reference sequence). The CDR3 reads CITSRGPLNSPLHF. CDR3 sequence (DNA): TGCATCACAAGCCGGGGCCCCCTTAATTCACCCCTCCACTTT.

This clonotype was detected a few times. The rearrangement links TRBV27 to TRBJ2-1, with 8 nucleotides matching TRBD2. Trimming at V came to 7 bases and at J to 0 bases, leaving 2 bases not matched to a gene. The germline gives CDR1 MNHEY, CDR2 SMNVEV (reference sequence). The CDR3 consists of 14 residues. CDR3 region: CASKLAVSYNEQFF. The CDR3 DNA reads TGTGCCAGCAAACTAGCGGTCTCCTACAATGAGCAGTTCTTC.

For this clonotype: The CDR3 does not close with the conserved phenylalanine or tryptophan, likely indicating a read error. The CDR3 here is CASSLQNSYNEQFL. CDR3 in DNA: TGTGCCAGCAGCTTACAAAACTCCTACAATGAGCAGTTCCTC. The chain combines TRBV5-6 with TRBJ2-1; no definite D call. Germline values: CDR1 SGHDT, CDR2 YYEEEE. V lost 2 bases to trimming and J lost 0 bases, with 6 bases between them. The CDR3 contains 14 residues.

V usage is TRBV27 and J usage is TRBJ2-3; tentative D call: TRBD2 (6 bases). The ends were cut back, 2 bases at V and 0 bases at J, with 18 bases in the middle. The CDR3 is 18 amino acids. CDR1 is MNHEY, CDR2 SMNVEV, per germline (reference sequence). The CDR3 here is CASSLGGLWSQSTDTQYF. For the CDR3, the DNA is TGTGCCAGCAGTTTAGGAGGGCTGTGGTCTCAAAGCACAGATACGCAGTATTTT.